The 28 T cell receptor beta chains below were found in one sample sequenced in a study of human T cells and chemical hapten exposure. A single record per CDR3 protein comes from TCRdb applying MiXCR to the RACE reads. The table shows about 53,000 distinct CDR3 sequences, with around 10% occurring only once. The sample's time point: pre-sensitization, week 0. The treatment: therapeutic diphenylcyclopropenone sensitization with weekly scalp DPC. The input for sequencing was whole blood, taken in connection with sensitization to the hapten diphenylcyclopropenone (DPC). The receptors stem from a man aged 40-49 years with alopecia areata. Some clones in this sample may be carry-over from other donors' samples.

This CDR3 is CASSLGTYEQYF. CDR3 DNA: TGTGCCAGCAGTTTAGGGACTTACGAGCAGTACTTC. The chain recombines TRBV12-3 or TRBV12-4 with TRBJ2-7, with D possibly matching TRBD2 (5 bases). Deletions cut 1 base from V and 4 bases from J, with 5 bases between. The CDR3 covers 12 residues.

This clonotype came up many times. The chain employs TRBV7-9 and TRBJ2-3; 14 nucleotides align to TRBD2. The V and J ends lost 2 bases and 0 bases, in that order; junction bases with no gene match: 10. Looked up from germline, CDR1 is SEHNR and CDR2 is FQNEAQ (reference sequence). This CDR3 contains 20 residues. The CDR3 is CASSLFGTSGSVSSTDTQYF. The CDR3 DNA is TGTGCCAGCAGCTTATTCGGGACTAGCGGGAGTGTTTCTAGCACAGATACGCAGTATTTT.

The V call is TRBV7-9, the J call TRBJ2-7; D is unresolved. Germline V gene sequence: CDR1 SEHNR, CDR2 FQNEAQ (reference sequence). The V end was cut by 5 bases, the J end by 0 bases, with 14 bases between. CDR3 length: 15 amino acids. CDR3 residues: CASSALVGSSYEQYF. CDR3 bases: TGTGCCAGCAGCGCACTGGTCGGCTCCTCCTACGAGCAGTACTTC.

This clonotype has more than one count but fewer than ten. The DNA of the CDR3 is TGCAGTGGGAGCGGGAGTGGATACGAGCAGTACTTC. This encodes CSGSGSGYEQYF. The gene calls are TRBV20-1 and TRBJ2-7; 8 bases are a match to TRBD2. Germline loops: CDR1 DFQATT, CDR2 SNEGSKA (reference sequence). Unmatched junction bases numbered 6, after V lost 7 bases and J lost 4 bases. This CDR3 is built from 12 residues.

The rearrangement uses TRBV3-1 and TRBJ1-1; D gene uncertain. CDR1 is LGHDT and CDR2 is YNNKEL in the germline V gene (reference sequence). There are 15 residues in the CDR3. V gave up 0 bases and J gave up 4 bases, with 12 bases separating them. CDR3 protein: CASSQDLGLSTEAFF. CDR3 coding DNA: TGTGCCAGCAGCCAAGATTTAGGCCTTTCCACTGAAGCTTTCTTT. The complete variable domain, with remaining parts taken from reference TRBV3-1 and TRBJ1-1, reads DTAVSQTPKYLVTQMGNDKSIKCEQNLGHDTMYWYKQDSKKFLKIMFSYNNKELIINETVPNRFSPKSPDKAHLNLHINSLELGDSAVYFCASSQDLGLSTEAFFGQGTRLTVV.

This clonotype was detected ten times or more. The chain employs TRBV18 and TRBJ2-5, with 10 bases that match TRBD2. The CDR3 consists of 13 residues. The germline gives CDR1 KGHSH, CDR2 LQKENI. The junction had 1 base not matched to a gene; V was cut back by 4 bases and J by 5 bases. The CDR3 spells CASSLGLAETQYF. In DNA form, the CDR3 reads TGTGCCAGCTCACTGGGACTAGCGGAGACCCAGTACTTC.

This clonotype has more than one count but fewer than ten. The V and J genes are TRBV4-3 and TRBJ2-1, with a tentative D call TRBD2 (6 bases). Germline V gives CDR1 LGHNA, CDR2 YSLEER. The V gene lost 2 bases and the J gene lost 3 bases, with 11 bases spanning the gap. The CDR3 extends over 15 amino acids. Here the CDR3 DNA reads TGCGCCAGCAGCCAAAAGCGGAGGGGCTACAATGAGCAGTTCTTC. Amino acids: CASSQKRRGYNEQFF.

This clonotype was picked up many times. V gene TRBV6-5 combines with J gene TRBJ2-3; TRBD2 agrees at 14 bases. After removal of 0 bases from V and 4 bases from J, the junction contained 3 bases not matched to a gene. The length of the CDR3 is 17 residues. Germline CDR1 MNHEY, CDR2 SVGAGI. The DNA for the CDR3 is TGTGCCAGCAGTTACTCGAGACTAGCGGGAGGGCCAGATACGCAGTATTTT. Translated, it gives CASSYSRLAGGPDTQYF.

The rearrangement links TRBV29-1 to TRBJ2-5, with unresolved D. The V gene lost 4 bases and the J gene lost 1 base, with 13 bases spanning the gap. Germline CDR1 is SQVTM and CDR2 is ANQGSEA. The CDR3 contains 14 residues. CDR3 DNA: TGCAGCGTTGTAATCCGGGTCTTCCAAGAGACCCAGTACTTC. Translated: CSVVIRVFQETQYF. The full variable domain, its missing parts supplied by reference TRBV29-1 and TRBJ2-5, is SAVISQKPSRDICQRGTSLTIQCQVDSQVTMMFWYRQQPGQSLTLIATANQGSEATYESGFVIDKFPISRPNLTFSTLTVSNMSPEDSSIYLCSVVIRVFQETQYFGPGTRLLVL.

The table lists this clonotype with a few counts. V is TRBV11-3 and J is TRBJ2-3, with TRBD2 matching over 8 bases. This CDR3 is built from 16 residues. J lost 2 bases, V lost 3 bases, and 7 bases had no gene match. From germline, CDR1 is SGHNT and CDR2 YENEEA. CDR3 loop: CASSLSLAGTTDTQYF. CDR3 nucleotides: TGTGCCAGCAGCTTGAGTTTAGCGGGGACCACAGATACGCAGTATTTT.

This clonotype was seen at least ten times. V and J are TRBV9 and TRBJ1-3; the D is unclear. Germline-derived CDR1 and CDR2 are SGDLS and YYNGEE. CDR3 length: 15 amino acids. Trimming pared 4 bases from V and 1 base from J, leaving 12 bases between. CDR3 residues: CASSTSPESGNTIYF. CDR3 bases: TGTGCCAGCAGCACATCCCCGGAGTCTGGAAACACCATATATTTT.

This clonotype occurred a few times. The chain links TRBV6-2 or TRBV6-3 to TRBJ1-1, with D tentatively TRBD1 (5 bases). The CDR3 extends over 13 amino acids. Between the trimmed V and J ends, which lost 2 bases and 8 bases, there was a span of 12 bases. Germline loops: CDR1 MNHEY, CDR2 SVGEGT. The CDR3 DNA reads TGTGCCAGCAGTTACCTTCTGCGGGGGGAAGCTTTCTTT. As protein: CASSYLLRGEAFF.

Comment on this clonotype: With a much larger clone just one base away, this may be a read error. This rearrangement joins TRBV7-9 to TRBJ2-1; D call uncertain. The germline V gene has CDR1 SEHNR and CDR2 FQNEAQ (reference sequence). The CDR3 consists of 15 residues. Trimming left V 5 bases short and J 7 bases short, with 18 bases between. The CDR3 sequence is CASSPTHNYGNEQFF. In nucleotides, the CDR3 is TGTGCCAGCAGCCCGACCCATAATTACGGGAATGAGCAGTTCTTC. The whole variable domain, filled in from reference TRBV7-9 and TRBJ2-1, reads DTGVSQNPRHKITKRGQNVTFRCDPISEHNRLYWYRQTLGQGPEFLTYFQNEAQLEKSRLLSDRFSAERPKGSFSTLEIQRTEQGDSAMYLCASSPTHNYGNEQFFGPGTRLTVL.

At least ten counts were recorded for this clonotype. This chain connects TRBV11-3 to TRBJ2-3; the D is unclear. The CDR3 length is 12 residues. Trimming removed 3 bases from V and 2 bases from J, with 3 bases in between. Germline V gene sequence: CDR1 SGHNT, CDR2 YENEEA. CDR3 protein: CASSFYTDTQYF. CDR3 DNA sequence: TGTGCCAGCAGCTTTTACACAGATACGCAGTATTTT.

This clonotype was detected ten times or more. The chain recombines TRBV7-9 with TRBJ2-2; D gene unclear. The V end was cut by 3 bases, the J end by 2 bases, with 10 bases between. CDR1 is SEHNR, CDR2 FQNEAQ, per germline (reference sequence). The CDR3 contains 15 residues. For the CDR3, the DNA is TGTGCCAGCAGCTTCCAGGACCCCAACACCGGGGAGCTGTTTTTT. It specifies CASSFQDPNTGELFF.

The sample holds many counts of this clonotype. V gene TRBV6-6 combines with J gene TRBJ1-6, with 8 positions matching TRBD1. J gave up 7 bases and V 6 bases, and 8 bases lay outside the gene matches. Germline V gives CDR1 MNHNY, CDR2 SVGAGI (reference sequence). The CDR3 covers 15 residues. CDR3 in amino acids: CASRLGQVENSPLHF. DNA of the CDR3: TGTGCCAGCAGATTGGGACAGGTTGAGAATTCACCCCTCCACTTT.

V gene TRBV7-6 combines with J gene TRBJ2-1; the match to TRBD2 covers 11 bases. This CDR3 comprises 17 residues. Germline loops: CDR1 SGHVS, CDR2 FNYEAQ. J lost 5 bases, V lost 1 base, and 7 bases had no gene match. The CDR3 spells CASSLGTSGSTHNEQFF. Here the CDR3 DNA reads TGTGCCAGCAGCTTAGGGACTAGCGGGTCCACCCACAATGAGCAGTTCTTC. Full variable domain (missing parts from reference TRBV7-6 and TRBJ2-1): GAGVSQSPRYKVTKRGQDVALRCDPISGHVSLYWYRQALGQGPEFLTYFNYEAQQDKSGLPNDRFSAERPEGSISTLTIQRTEQRDSAMYRCASSLGTSGSTHNEQFFGPGTRLTVL.

This clonotype was detected ten times or more. The chain combines TRBV19 with TRBJ2-6; D is unresolved. Germline V gene lookup returns CDR1 LNHDA and CDR2 SQIVND (reference sequence). The V end was cut by 2 bases, the J end by 3 bases, with 5 bases between. The CDR3 sequence is 14 residues long. The CDR3 is CASSIWDGANVLTF. The CDR3 DNA reads as TGTGCCAGTAGTATATGGGATGGGGCCAACGTCCTGACTTTC.

As regards this clonotype: This may be a read error: a much more frequent sequence differs by one nucleotide. The gene calls are TRBV28 and TRBJ2-5; no definite D call. The CDR3 consists of 13 residues. CDR1 and CDR2 from the germline V gene are MDHEN and SYDVKM. V was trimmed by 3 bases and J by 5 bases, leaving 10 bases between them. CDR3 amino acids: CASSFVGKETQYF. The CDR3, as DNA: TGTGCCAGCAGTTTTGTAGGGAAGGAGACCCAGTACTTC.

This clonotype was seen ten or more times. The chain recombines TRBV28 with TRBJ2-1; no clear D. Germline V gives CDR1 MDHEN, CDR2 SYDVKM. The germline V and J ends were trimmed by 5 bases and 0 bases, with 11 bases remaining between them. The CDR3 is 15 residues long. The CDR3 nucleotides are TGTGCCAGCAGTCTTCTCCCGAGCTCCTACAATGAGCAGTTCTTC. As protein: CASSLLPSSYNEQFF. The complete variable domain, with remaining parts taken from reference TRBV28 and TRBJ2-1, reads DVKVTQSSRYLVKRTGEKVFLECVQDMDHENMFWYRQDPGLGLRLIYFSYDVKMKEKGDIPEGYSVSREKKERFSLILESASTNQTSMYLCASSLLPSSYNEQFFGPGTRLTVL.

This clonotype was observed a few times. The chain links TRBV7-2 to TRBJ2-2, with a tentative D call TRBD2 (6 bases). CDR3 length: 17 residues. V was cut by 4 bases and J by 0 bases, with 15 bases left in between. Germline lookup yields CDR1 SGHTA and CDR2 FQGNSA. CDR3 protein: CASSSSSGPTNTGELFF. The CDR3 nucleotides are TGTGCCAGCAGCTCCAGCAGCGGGCCTACGAACACCGGGGAGCTGTTTTTT.

J is TRBJ1-5 and V is TRBV28, with TRBD1 as a possible D gene (6 bases). CDR1 and CDR2 from the germline V gene are MDHEN and SYDVKM. Trimming removed 3 bases at V and 0 bases at J, with 9 bases between. This CDR3 region has 15 residues. For the CDR3, the DNA is TGTGCCAGCAGTTTGGGACAAGCTAGCAATCAGCCCCAGCATTTT. Translating it yields CASSLGQASNQPQHF.

The sample holds many counts of this clonotype. V usage is TRBV5-5 and J usage is TRBJ2-7, with TRBD1 as a possible D gene (5 bases). The V and J ends lost 4 bases and 2 bases respectively, with 16 bases between them. The germline V gene encodes CDR1 SGHKS and CDR2 YYEKEE (reference sequence). This CDR3 spans 15 amino acids. The CDR3 reads CASSREGASPYEQYF. For the CDR3, the DNA is TGTGCCAGCAGCAGGGAAGGGGCGTCACCCTACGAGCAGTACTTC. The full variable domain, its missing parts supplied by reference TRBV5-5 and TRBJ2-7, is DAGVTQSPTHLIKTRGQQVTLRCSPISGHKSVSWYQQVLGQGPQFIFQYYEKEERGRGNFPDRFSARQFPNYSSELNVNALLLGDSALYLCASSREGASPYEQYFGPGTRLTVT.

In its sample, this clonotype was seen a few times. This chain uses TRBV9 with TRBJ2-3; a weak D match, TRBD2 (6 bases). Between the trimmed V and J ends, which lost 1 base and 6 bases, there was a span of 9 bases. The length of the CDR3 is 13 residues. From germline, CDR1 is SGDLS and CDR2 YYNGEE. The CDR3 spells CASSVYGSDTQYF. The CDR3 bases are TGTGCCAGCAGCGTATACGGGAGTGATACGCAGTATTTT.

This clonotype was picked up a small number of times. J is TRBJ1-5 and V is TRBV7-2; D is ambiguous. Trimming removed 5 bases at V and 2 bases at J, with 13 bases between. Germline V gene sequence: CDR1 SGHTA, CDR2 FQGNSA. The CDR3 consists of 15 residues. CDR3 residues: CASSHEALGNQPQHF. CDR3 bases: TGTGCCAGCAGCCACGAGGCGCTTGGCAATCAGCCCCAGCATTTT.

The chain recombines TRBV6-2 or TRBV6-3 with TRBJ1-1; 8 nucleotides agree with TRBD1. The CDR3 runs to 15 residues. Trimming removed 2 bases from V and 4 bases from J; junction bases left unmatched: 6. Germline loops: CDR1 MNHEY, CDR2 SVGEGT. The CDR3 spells CASSYGRGLGTEAFF. CDR3 bases: TGTGCCAGCAGTTACGGCAGGGGGCTTGGCACTGAAGCTTTCTTT.

This clonotype was recorded a few times. The genes are TRBV5-1 and TRBJ2-5; 9 bases fit TRBD1. Trimming cost V 4 bases and J 1 base; bases outside gene matches: 5. Germline V gives CDR1 SGHRS, CDR2 YFSETQ. This CDR3 contains 15 residues. CDR3 coding DNA: TGCGCCAGCAGCGGGACAGGGTGGCTCCAAGAGACCCAGTACTTC. Protein product: CASSGTGWLQETQYF.

This clonotype was seen repeatedly, ten times or more. In DNA form, the CDR3 reads TGTGCCAGCAGTTTAGACAGGGTGGTCAATGAGCAGTTCTTC. The encoded protein is CASSLDRVVNEQFF. The genes are TRBV28 and TRBJ2-1; 7 nucleotides match TRBD1. The CDR3 spans 14 residues. The V segment lost 2 bases and the J segment 6 bases; nucleotides outside the gene matches: 4. Germline V gene data show CDR1 as MDHEN and CDR2 as SYDVKM.